The rows below give T cell receptor beta chains drawn from one sample of a study of T cells expressing NK-cell markers. From the 5' RACE reads, TCRdb lists one entry per CDR3 protein and no DNA. In total, the table holds about 150,000 distinct CDR3 sequences. The sequenced sample consisted of blood T cells: a sorted CD56 or NKG2C T cell subset, CD4+ or CD8+ T cells, or bulk PBMC T cells (not recorded which). The receptors were sampled from a man aged 18 to 69 in good health. CDR3s include the opening cysteine and the closing phenylalanine or tryptophan.

TRBV5-1	TRBJ1-6	CASSLGYRTNNSPLHF
TRBV5-4	TRBJ1-1	CASSLVPRDSTEAFF
TRBV25-1	TRBJ2-1	CASRLSGDLDEQFF
TRBV20-1	TRBJ1-2	CSARDYPTVANYGYTF
TRBV15	TRBJ2-7	CATSPYSSYEQYF
TRBV5-6	TRBJ2-3	CASSLATSGGTDTQYF
TRBV20-1	TRBJ1-6	CSASGQRDSPLHF
TRBV27	TRBJ1-2	CASSLGQGAHYGYTF
TRBV19	TRBJ2-2	CASSLGTTNTGELFF
TRBV6-1	TRBJ1-1	CASAPLMNTEAFF
TRBV7-6	TRBJ1-6	CASSLVQGSSPLHF
TRBV13	TRBJ2-5	CASSWGAEGETQYF
TRBV4-2	TRBJ2-2	CASSQRQLAGENTGELFF
TRBV5-1	TRBJ2-1	CASSLGTSGGSSYNEQFF
TRBV28	TRBJ2-5	CASSLRVTGSAETQYF
TRBV5-1	TRBJ2-7	CASTWDGNIYEQYF
TRBV21-1	TRBJ1-2	CASPPDGPGNGYTF
TRBV12-3/TRBV12-4	TRBJ2-1	CASSLSGGDGDEQFF
TRBV12-5	TRBJ2-7	CASGLQGRYEQYF
TRBV7-8	TRBJ2-7	CASSLEGGAYEQYF
TRBV12-3/TRBV12-4	TRBJ2-1	CASSYTTNTYNEQFF
TRBV27	TRBJ1-6	CASGEIGGNSPLHF
TRBV2	TRBJ2-1	CATPGTSGAGWEQFF
TRBV6-4	TRBJ2-1	CASKVPGQGTWKQFF
TRBV11-1	TRBJ2-1	CASSPLAGYNEQFF
TRBV5-1	TRBJ2-5	CASSLAFRLAETQYF
TRBV20-1	TRBJ2-5	CSLGGVYQETQYF
TRBV15	TRBJ2-3	CATSLEVYTDTQYF
TRBV20-1	TRBJ2-1	CSILAARYNEQFF
TRBV7-9	TRBJ1-4	CASSLPPGTGVEKLFF
TRBV12-3/TRBV12-4	TRBJ2-1	CASSLTSGYNEQFF
TRBV7-9	TRBJ2-7	CASSRTVLQGYEQYF
TRBV13	TRBJ1-1	CASSGRQGATTEAFF
TRBV28	TRBJ1-5	CASSPQYSNQPQHF
TRBV3-1	TRBJ2-5	CASSQDGLAGGETQYF
TRBV12-3/TRBV12-4	TRBJ1-2	CASREQGSGGYTF
TRBV6-5	TRBJ2-7	CASSYSQEYEQYF
TRBV7-9	TRBJ2-4	CASSEGGFKNIQYF
TRBV28	TRBJ2-7	CASRGTGITYEQYF
TRBV15	TRBJ2-3	CATSREAGGPTDTQYF
TRBV10-3	TRBJ1-1	CAISEGTGLNTEAFF
TRBV5-6	TRBJ2-5	CASSFRTSRQETQYF
TRBV4-2	TRBJ2-4	CASTDRQGAGPRYF
TRBV24-1	TRBJ2-3	CATSERLAGATDTQYF
TRBV12-2	TRBJ1-5	CASRDITRRREGTSQPQHF
TRBV6-1	TRBJ2-1	CASSDHGGLTYNEQFF
TRBV11-2	TRBJ2-7	CASSLPSPSGGREQYF
TRBV19	TRBJ1-6	CASSTSGVGSPLHF
TRBV9	TRBJ2-5	CASSVSLRASGETQYF
TRBV7-9	TRBJ1-1	CASSLEGRRTEAFF
TRBV7-8	TRBJ2-5	CASSAGSGTSVSETQYF
TRBV14	TRBJ2-7	CASSQDGFASHEQYF